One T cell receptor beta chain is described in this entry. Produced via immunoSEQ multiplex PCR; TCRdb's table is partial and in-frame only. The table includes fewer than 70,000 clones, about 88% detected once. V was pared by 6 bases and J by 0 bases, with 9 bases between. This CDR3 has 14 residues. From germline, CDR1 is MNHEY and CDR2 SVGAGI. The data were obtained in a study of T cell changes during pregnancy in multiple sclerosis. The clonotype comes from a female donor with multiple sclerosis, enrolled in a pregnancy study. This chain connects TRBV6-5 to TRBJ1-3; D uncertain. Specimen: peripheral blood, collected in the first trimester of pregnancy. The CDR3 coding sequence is TGTGCCAGCAGGCCAGTCGTCTCTGGAAACACCATATATTTT. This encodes CASRPVVSGNTIYF.